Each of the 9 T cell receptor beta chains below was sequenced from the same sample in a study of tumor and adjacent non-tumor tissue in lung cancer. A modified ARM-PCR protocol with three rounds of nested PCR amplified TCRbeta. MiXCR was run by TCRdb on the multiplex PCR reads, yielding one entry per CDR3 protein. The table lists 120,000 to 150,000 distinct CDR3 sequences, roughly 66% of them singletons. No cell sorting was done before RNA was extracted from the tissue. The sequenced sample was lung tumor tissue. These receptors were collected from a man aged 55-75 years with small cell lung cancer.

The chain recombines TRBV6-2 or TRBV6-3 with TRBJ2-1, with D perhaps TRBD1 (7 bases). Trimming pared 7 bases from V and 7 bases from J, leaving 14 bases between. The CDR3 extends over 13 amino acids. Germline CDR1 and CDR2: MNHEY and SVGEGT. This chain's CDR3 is CASTPPGGNEQFF. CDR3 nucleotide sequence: TGTGCCAGCACCCCTCCAGGGGGGAATGAGCAGTTCTTC.

The CDR3 DNA sequence: TGCAATGCCCTGGGACTAGCGGGAGAATCCCACAATGAGCAGTTCTTC. Encoded protein: CNALGLAGESHNEQFF. This chain joins TRBV20-1 and TRBJ2-1, with 14 bases fitting TRBD2. The germline CDR1 and CDR2 sequences are DFQATT and SNEGSKA (reference sequence). The CDR3 has 16 amino acids.

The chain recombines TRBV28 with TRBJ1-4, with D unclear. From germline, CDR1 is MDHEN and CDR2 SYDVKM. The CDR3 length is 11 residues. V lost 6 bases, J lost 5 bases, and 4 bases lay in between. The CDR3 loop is CASRTNEKLFF. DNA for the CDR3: TGTGCCAGCAGGACCAATGAAAAACTGTTTTTT.

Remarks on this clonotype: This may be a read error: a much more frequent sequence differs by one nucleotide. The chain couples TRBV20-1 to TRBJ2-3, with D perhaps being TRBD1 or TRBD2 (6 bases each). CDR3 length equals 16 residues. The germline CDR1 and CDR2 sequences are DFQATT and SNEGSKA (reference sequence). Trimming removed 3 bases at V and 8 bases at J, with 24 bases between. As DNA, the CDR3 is TGCAGTGCTAGGAGGGCGGCGGACCTTGGAGGGGGTACGCAGTATTTT. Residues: CSARRAADLGGGTQYF.

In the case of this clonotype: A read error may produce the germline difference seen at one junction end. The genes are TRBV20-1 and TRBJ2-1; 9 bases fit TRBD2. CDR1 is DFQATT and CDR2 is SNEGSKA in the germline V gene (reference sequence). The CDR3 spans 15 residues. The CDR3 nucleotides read TGCAGTGCTAGAACGTCTAGCGGGGCCTACAATGAGCAGTTATTC. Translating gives CSARTSSGAYNEQLF.

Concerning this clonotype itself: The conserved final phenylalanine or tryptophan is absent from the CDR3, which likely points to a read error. The CDR3 sequence: CASAYRGEKLFY. CDR3 bases: TGTGCCAGCGCTTACAGAGGAGAAAAACTGTTTTAT. V usage is TRBV11-2 and J usage is TRBJ1-4; D is ambiguous. CDR3 length equals 12 residues. V was pared by 8 bases and J by 8 bases, with 12 bases between. Germline V gene sequence: CDR1 SGHAT, CDR2 FQNNGV.

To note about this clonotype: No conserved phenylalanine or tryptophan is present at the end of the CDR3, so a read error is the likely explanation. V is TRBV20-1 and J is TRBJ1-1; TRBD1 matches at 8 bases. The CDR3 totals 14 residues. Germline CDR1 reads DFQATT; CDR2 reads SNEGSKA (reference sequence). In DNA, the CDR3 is TGCATTGCTAGAGAGGCAGGGGGCAGGCCTGAAGCTTTCTAT. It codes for CIAREAGGRPEAFY.

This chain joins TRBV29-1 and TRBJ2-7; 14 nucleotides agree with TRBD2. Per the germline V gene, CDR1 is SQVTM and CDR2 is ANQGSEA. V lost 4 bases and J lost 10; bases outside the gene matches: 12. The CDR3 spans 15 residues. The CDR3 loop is CSVAGLAGVAETQYV. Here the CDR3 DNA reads TGCAGCGTTGCGGGACTAGCGGGAGTAGCGGAGACCCAGTACGTC.

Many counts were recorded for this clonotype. CDR3: CASSSNAGGLDEKLFF. CDR3 nucleotides: TGTGCCAGCAGTTCAAACGCAGGGGGCCTGGATGAAAAACTGTTTTTT. The V call is TRBV28, the J call TRBJ1-4, with 8 bases fitting TRBD1. Germline lookup yields CDR1 MDHEN and CDR2 SYDVKM. The CDR3 has 16 residues. The V segment lost 4 bases and the J segment 6 bases; nucleotides outside the gene matches: 10. The whole variable domain, remainder taken from reference TRBV28 and TRBJ1-4, is DVKVTQSSRYLVKRTGEKVFLECVQDMDHENMFWYRQDPGLGLRLIYFSYDVKMKEKGDIPEGYSVSREKKERFSLILESASTNQTSMYLCASSSNAGGLDEKLFFGSGTQLSVL.